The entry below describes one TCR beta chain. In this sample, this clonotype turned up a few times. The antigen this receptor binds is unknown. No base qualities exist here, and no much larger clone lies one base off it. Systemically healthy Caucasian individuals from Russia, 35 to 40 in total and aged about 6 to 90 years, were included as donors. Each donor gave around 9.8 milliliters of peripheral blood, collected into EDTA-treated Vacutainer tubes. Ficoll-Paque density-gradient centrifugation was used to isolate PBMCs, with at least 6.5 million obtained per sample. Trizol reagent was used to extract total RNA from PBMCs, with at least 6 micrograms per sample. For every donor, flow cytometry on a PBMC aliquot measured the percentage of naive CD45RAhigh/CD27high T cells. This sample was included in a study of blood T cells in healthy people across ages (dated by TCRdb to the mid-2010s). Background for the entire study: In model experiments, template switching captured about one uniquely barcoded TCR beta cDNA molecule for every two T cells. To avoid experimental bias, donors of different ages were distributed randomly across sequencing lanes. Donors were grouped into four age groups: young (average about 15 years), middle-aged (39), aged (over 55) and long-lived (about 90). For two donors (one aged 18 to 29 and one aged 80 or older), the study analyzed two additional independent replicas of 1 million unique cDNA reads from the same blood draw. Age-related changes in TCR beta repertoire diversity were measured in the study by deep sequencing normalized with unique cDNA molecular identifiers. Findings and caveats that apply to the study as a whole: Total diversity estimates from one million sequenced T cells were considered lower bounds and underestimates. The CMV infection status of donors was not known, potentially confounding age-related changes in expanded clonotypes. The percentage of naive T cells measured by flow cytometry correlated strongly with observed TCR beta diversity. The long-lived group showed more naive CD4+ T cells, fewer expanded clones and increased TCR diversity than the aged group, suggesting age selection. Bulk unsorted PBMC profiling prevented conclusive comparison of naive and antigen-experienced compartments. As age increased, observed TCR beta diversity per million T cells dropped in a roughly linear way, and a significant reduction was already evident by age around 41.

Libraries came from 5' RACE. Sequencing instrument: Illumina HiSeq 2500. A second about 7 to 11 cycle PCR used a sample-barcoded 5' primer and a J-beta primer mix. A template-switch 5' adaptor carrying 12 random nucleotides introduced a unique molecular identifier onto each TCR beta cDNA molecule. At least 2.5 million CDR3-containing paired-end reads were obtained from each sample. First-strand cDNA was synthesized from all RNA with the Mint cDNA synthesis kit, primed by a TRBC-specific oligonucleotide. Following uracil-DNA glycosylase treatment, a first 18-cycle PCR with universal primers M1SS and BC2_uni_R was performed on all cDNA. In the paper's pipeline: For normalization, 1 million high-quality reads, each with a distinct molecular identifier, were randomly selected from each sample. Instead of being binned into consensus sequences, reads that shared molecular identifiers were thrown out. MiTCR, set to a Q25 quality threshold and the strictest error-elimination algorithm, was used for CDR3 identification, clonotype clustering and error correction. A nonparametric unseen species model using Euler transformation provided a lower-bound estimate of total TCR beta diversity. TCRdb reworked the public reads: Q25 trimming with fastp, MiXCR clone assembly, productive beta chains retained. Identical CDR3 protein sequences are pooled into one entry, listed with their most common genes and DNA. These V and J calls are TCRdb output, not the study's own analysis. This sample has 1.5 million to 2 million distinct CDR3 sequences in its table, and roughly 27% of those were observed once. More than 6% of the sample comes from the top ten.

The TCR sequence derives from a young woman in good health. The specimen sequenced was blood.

The CDR3 is CASSVLAGEADTQYF. The sequence in DNA is TGCGCCAGCAGCGTCCTAGCGGGAGAGGCAGATACGCAGTATTTT. The rearranged segments are TRBV5-1 and TRBJ2-3; 10 of the junction bases match TRBD2. Trimming leaves V shorter by 4 bases and J shorter by 4 bases, with the junction holding 6 bases beyond the gene matches. The CDR3, from cysteine to phenylalanine, totals 15 residues. Solely the CDR3 DNA is kept, with 45 bases framed from the first base. The germline V gene sets CDR1 to SGHRS and CDR2 to YFSETQ.